Listed below are T cell receptor beta chains from one sample, sequenced in a study of blood T cell repertoires in COVID-19. The table came from immunoSEQ multiplex PCR; TCRdb's copy has only in-frame clones and leaves some out. The table shows a few hundred thousand clones, with over 75% occurring only once. Sequencing used PBMCs or T cells enriched from blood (not recorded which). The receptors originated from a woman aged 18-30 years in a cohort exposed to, infected with or recovered from COVID-19 (not recorded which). CDR3s include the opening cysteine and the closing phenylalanine or tryptophan. A D gene is named only where the DNA matches it firmly. Where a row states a size, it is once, few, many or the class of an expanded clone; other rows omit it.

j_call clone_size v_call d_call cdr3_aa cdr3_nt
TRBJ1-1 . TRBV7-9 TRBD1 CASSFSGGRNTEAFF TGTGCCAGCAGCTTCTCAGGGGGCCGGAACACTGAAGCTTTCTTT
TRBJ1-5 . TRBV4-1 . CASSQVEGGGWPQHF TGCGCCAGCAGCCAAGTGGAGGGAGGCGGCTGGCCCCAGCATTTT
TRBJ2-1 . TRBV6-1 . CASSEQGQNNEQFF TGTGCCAGCAGTGAACAGGGGCAAAACAATGAGCAGTTCTTC
TRBJ2-5 . TRBV2 . CASRWASKETQYF TGTGCCAGCCGCTGGGCCTCCAAAGAGACCCAGTACTTC
TRBJ2-1 . TRBV18 . CASSPGSGEQFF TGTGCCAGCTCACCCGGTTCGGGTGAGCAGTTCTTC
TRBJ1-4 . TRBV19 . CASKGGWTNEKLFF TGTGCCAGTAAGGGAGGTTGGACTAATGAAAAACTGTTTTTT
TRBJ2-1 . TRBV7-9 . CASSPTVNNEQFF TGTGCCAGCAGCCCGACAGTGAACAATGAGCAGTTCTTC
TRBJ2-7 once TRBV4-2 TRBD2 CASSHGGADSGADEQYF TGTGCCAGCAGCCACGGCGGGGCAGACAGCGGGGCGGACGAGCAGTACTTC
TRBJ2-5 . TRBV2 TRBD2 CASSELAGETQYF TGTGCCAGCAGTGAACTAGCGGGGGAGACCCAGTACTTC
TRBJ2-3 . TRBV7-8 . CASSLIRLAGTDTQYF TGTGCCAGCAGCTTGATCCGGCTTGCGGGGACAGATACGCAGTATTTT
TRBJ2-2 . TRBV19 . CASRSTEKITGELFF TGTGCCAGTAGGTCCACGGAGAAGATTACCGGGGAGCTGTTTTTT
TRBJ1-4 . TRBV30 . CAVQGSFATNEKLFF TGTGCCGTACAGGGTTCCTTCGCAACTAATGAAAAACTGTTTTTT
TRBJ1-3 . TRBV18 . CASSPLGAVGNTIYF TGTGCCAGCTCACCACTGGGGGCGGTTGGAAACACCATATATTTT
TRBJ2-2 . TRBV19 . CASTRNPRATGELFF TGTGCCAGTACTAGAAACCCGAGGGCAACCGGGGAGCTGTTTTTT
TRBJ1-4 . TRBV11-3 . CASSPGSFNEKLFF TGTGCCAGCAGCCCGGGGAGTTTTAATGAAAAACTGTTTTTT
TRBJ1-3 . TRBV9 . CASSIGTGVPYSGNTIYF TGTGCCAGCAGCATCGGTACAGGAGTCCCTTACTCTGGAAACACCATATATTTT
TRBJ2-3 few TRBV28 TRBD2 CASSLGWGRTSGRLDTQYF TGTGCCAGCAGTTTAGGGTGGGGGCGTACTAGCGGGAGATTGGATACGCAGTATTTT
TRBJ2-5 . TRBV4-1 . CASSQVGFPQETQYF TGCGCCAGCAGCCAAGTTGGCTTCCCCCAAGAGACCCAGTACTTC
TRBJ2-7 . TRBV10-3 . CASVSSHEQYF TGTGCCAGCGTCTCGAGCCACGAGCAGTACTTC
TRBJ1-6 few TRBV2 TRBD1 CASRGRGTGNLLGSPLHF TGTGCCAGCAGAGGACGAGGGACAGGTAACCTTCTTGGTTCACCCCTCCACTTT
TRBJ2-7 . TRBV13 TRBD2 CASSFGRLAVGNEQYF TGTGCCAGCAGCTTTGGGAGACTAGCGGTTGGGAACGAGCAGTACTTC
TRBJ1-5 . TRBV7-2 . CASSNSLGAAQPQHF TGTGCCAGCAGCAATTCCCTGGGGGCAGCCCAGCCCCAGCATTTT
TRBJ2-1 few TRBV18 . CASSPPGLGSNEQFF TGTGCCAGCTCACCACCAGGACTGGGGAGCAATGAGCAGTTCTTC
TRBJ2-7 . TRBV30 . CAWSVGAHDEQYF TGTGCCTGGAGTGTGGGGGCGCACGACGAGCAGTACTTC
TRBJ2-3 . TRBV24-1 TRBD1 CATSPGTGRADTQYF TGTGCCACCAGTCCAGGGACAGGGAGGGCAGATACGCAGTATTTT
TRBJ2-1 . TRBV10-3 TRBD2 CAISDGGSTYNEQFF TGTGCCATCAGTGACGGGGGGTCCACCTACAATGAGCAGTTCTTC